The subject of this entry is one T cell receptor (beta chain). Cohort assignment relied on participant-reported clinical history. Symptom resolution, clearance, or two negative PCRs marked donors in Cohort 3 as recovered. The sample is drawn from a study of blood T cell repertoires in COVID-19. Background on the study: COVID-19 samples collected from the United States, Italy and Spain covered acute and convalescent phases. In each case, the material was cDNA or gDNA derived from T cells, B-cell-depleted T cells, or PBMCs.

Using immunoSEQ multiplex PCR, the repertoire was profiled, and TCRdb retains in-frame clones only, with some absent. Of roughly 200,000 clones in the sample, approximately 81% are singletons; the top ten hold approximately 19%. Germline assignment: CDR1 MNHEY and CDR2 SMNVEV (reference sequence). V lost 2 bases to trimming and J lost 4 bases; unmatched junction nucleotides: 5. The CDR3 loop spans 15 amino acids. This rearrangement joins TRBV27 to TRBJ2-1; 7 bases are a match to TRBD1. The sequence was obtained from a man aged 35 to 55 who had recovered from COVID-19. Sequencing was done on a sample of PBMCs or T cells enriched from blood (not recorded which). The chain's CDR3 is CASSLNRGGYNEQFF. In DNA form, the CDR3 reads TGTGCCAGCAGTTTAAACAGGGGTGGTTACAATGAGCAGTTCTTC.